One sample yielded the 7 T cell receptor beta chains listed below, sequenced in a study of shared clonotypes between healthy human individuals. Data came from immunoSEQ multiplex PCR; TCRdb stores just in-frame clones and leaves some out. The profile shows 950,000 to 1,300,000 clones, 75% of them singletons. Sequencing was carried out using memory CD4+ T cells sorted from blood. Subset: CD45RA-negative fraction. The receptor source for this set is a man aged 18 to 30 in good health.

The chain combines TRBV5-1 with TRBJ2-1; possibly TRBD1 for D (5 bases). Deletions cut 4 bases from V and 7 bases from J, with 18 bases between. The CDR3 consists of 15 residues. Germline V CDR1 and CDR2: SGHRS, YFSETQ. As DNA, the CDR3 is TGCGCCAGCAGCCCAGGACAAACCGCTGGGAATGAGCAGTTCTTC. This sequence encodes CASSPGQTAGNEQFF.

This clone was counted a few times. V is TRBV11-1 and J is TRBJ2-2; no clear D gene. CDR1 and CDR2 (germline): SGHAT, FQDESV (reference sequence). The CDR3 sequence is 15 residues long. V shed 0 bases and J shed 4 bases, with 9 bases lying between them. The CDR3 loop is CASSLALRRTGELFF. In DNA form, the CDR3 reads TGTGCCAGCAGCTTAGCGCTTAGGCGCACCGGGGAGCTGTTTTTT.

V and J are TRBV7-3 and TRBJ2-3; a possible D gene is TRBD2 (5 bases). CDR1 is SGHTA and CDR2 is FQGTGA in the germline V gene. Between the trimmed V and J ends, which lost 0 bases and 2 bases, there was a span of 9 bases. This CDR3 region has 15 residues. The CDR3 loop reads CASSLTGLSTDTQYF. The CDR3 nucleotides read TGTGCCAGCAGCTTAACTGGACTGTCCACAGATACGCAGTATTTT.

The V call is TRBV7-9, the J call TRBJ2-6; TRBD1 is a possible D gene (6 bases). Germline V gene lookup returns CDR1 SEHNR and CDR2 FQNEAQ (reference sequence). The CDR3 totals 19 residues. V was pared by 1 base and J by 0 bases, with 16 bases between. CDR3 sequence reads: CASSLVWDTKGSGANVLTF. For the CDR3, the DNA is TGTGCCAGCAGCTTAGTCTGGGACACCAAGGGCTCTGGGGCCAACGTCCTGACTTTC.

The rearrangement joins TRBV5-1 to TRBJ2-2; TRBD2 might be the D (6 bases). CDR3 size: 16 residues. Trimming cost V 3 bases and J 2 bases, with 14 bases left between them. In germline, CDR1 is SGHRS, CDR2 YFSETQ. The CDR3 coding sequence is TGCGCCAGCAGCTCGGGACTTACAGTAAACACCGGGGAGCTGTTTTTT. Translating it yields CASSSGLTVNTGELFF.

In DNA form, the CDR3 reads TGTGCCAGCAGCCCGACAGGGGGGACGGGCGAGCAGTACTTC. This translates into CASSPTGGTGEQYF. J is TRBJ2-7 and V is TRBV7-9, with 9 positions matching TRBD1. Unmatched junction bases numbered 8, after V lost 5 bases and J lost 6 bases. The germline V gene encodes CDR1 SEHNR and CDR2 FQNEAQ (reference sequence). The CDR3 has 14 residues.

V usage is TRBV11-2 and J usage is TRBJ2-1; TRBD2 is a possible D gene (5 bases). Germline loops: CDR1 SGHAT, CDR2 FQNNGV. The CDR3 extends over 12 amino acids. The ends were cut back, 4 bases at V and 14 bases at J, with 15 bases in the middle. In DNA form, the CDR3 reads TGTGCCAGCAGCTCCCGGACTCCCGGTGAGTTCTTC. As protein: CASSSRTPGEFF.